This entry lists 27 T cell receptor beta chains sequenced from one sample in a study of Ad26.COV2.S vaccination and SARS-CoV-2 variants. Treatment noted: around 19 received Ad26.COV2.S at low or high dose, single or two shots; roughly five received placebo; per-sample allocation not given. Specimen acquisition occurred on day 63 following the initial vaccine or placebo injection. Profiled with immunoSEQ multiplex PCR; TCRdb holds only in-frame clones, not every one. Counted here are some 420,000 clones, more than 75% occurring once; the ten biggest clones make up 3.6%. Sequencing was performed on peripheral blood, taken in a trial of Ad26.COV2.S vaccine versus placebo. These receptors all stem from a person aged 18-65 years who received the Ad26.COV2.S COVID-19 vaccine or a placebo.

J is TRBJ2-1 and V is TRBV30; possible D gene TRBD2, 6 bases. Germline CDR1 and CDR2: GTSNPN and SVGIG (reference sequence). This CDR3 region has 13 residues. The V gene lost 8 bases and the J gene lost 2 bases, with 13 bases spanning the gap. The CDR3 spells CAGGGGTYNEQFF. The CDR3 DNA reads TGTGCCGGCGGTGGGGGGACCTACAATGAGCAGTTCTTC.

This clone was detected only once. The V gene is TRBV4-2, the J gene TRBJ1-6; no clear D gene. The CDR3 spans 16 residues. The germline V gene encodes CDR1 LGHNA and CDR2 YNFKEQ. Trimming cost V 6 bases and J 7 bases, with 19 bases left between them. Written as DNA, the CDR3 is TGTGCCAGCAGGGCCGGCGGGTTGGGTAACAATTCACCCCTCCACTTT. This codes for CASRAGGLGNNSPLHF.

The chain joins TRBV29-1 to TRBJ1-2; D not certain. The CDR3 runs to 10 residues. CDR1 is SQVTM, CDR2 ANQGSEA, per germline. V was shortened by 3 bases and J by 6 bases, with 5 bases between the two germline ends. The CDR3 spells CSVEGDGYTF. CDR3 coding DNA: TGCAGCGTTGAGGGAGATGGCTACACCTTC.

The chain links TRBV7-9 to TRBJ2-6; TRBD1 matches 8 bases. V lost 2 bases, J lost 6 bases, and 6 bases stayed unmatched. The CDR3 length is 16 residues. Germline V lookup: CDR1 SEHNR, CDR2 FQNEAQ (reference sequence). CDR3 sequence (DNA): TGTGCCAGCAGCTTACGACAGGGGATCTCGGCCAACGTCCTGACTTTC. Translation: CASSLRQGISANVLTF. Looking up the rest from reference TRBV7-9 and TRBJ2-6 gives the full variable domain: DTGVSQNPRHKITKRGQNVTFRCDPISEHNRLYWYRQTLGQGPEFLTYFQNEAQLEKSRLLSDRFSAERPKGSFSTLEIQRTEQGDSAMYLCASSLRQGISANVLTFGAGSRLTVL.

This clone was counted a single time. The chain is built from TRBV4-3 and TRBJ1-4; 8 bases agree with TRBD1. Losses at the gene ends were 0 bases for V and 7 bases for J; bases not matched to a gene: 7. This CDR3 is built from 16 residues. Per the germline V gene, CDR1 is LGHNA and CDR2 is YSLEER. This chain's CDR3 is CASSQDVGTGGEKLFF. The CDR3 nucleotides are TGCGCCAGCAGCCAAGATGTGGGGACAGGCGGTGAAAAACTGTTTTTT.

The V gene is TRBV7-9, the J gene TRBJ1-1; 10 bases line up with TRBD1. V shed 4 bases and J 3 bases; nucleotides not matched to a gene: 2. The CDR3 consists of 14 residues. Germline assignment: CDR1 SEHNR and CDR2 FQNEAQ (reference sequence). CDR3 sequence reads: CASSSGTGDTEAFF. CDR3 nucleotides: TGTGCCAGCAGCTCCGGGACAGGGGACACTGAAGCTTTCTTT.

The chain joins TRBV27 to TRBJ2-7; 8 bases fit TRBD2. The CDR3 spans 13 residues. CDR1 MNHEY and CDR2 SMNVEV come from the germline V gene (reference sequence). V dropped 7 bases and J dropped 7; count of bases not matched to a gene: 9. CDR3: CASKLAGSSEQYF. CDR3 DNA: TGTGCCAGCAAATTAGCGGGGTCGAGTGAGCAGTACTTC.

As regards this clone: The sample contains more than one DNA sequence encoding this CDR3. CDR3 DNA sequence: TGTGCCAGCAGCGTATCCGGGGCCAACGTCCTGACTTTC. Amino acid sequence: CASSVSGANVLTF. This chain connects TRBV9 to TRBJ2-6; no reliable D call. The CDR3 contains 13 residues. The V end lost 1 base, the J end lost 4 bases, and 3 bases lay between the germline ends. Germline V gene data show CDR1 as SGDLS and CDR2 as YYNGEE.

This rearrangement joins TRBV6-6 to TRBJ2-1, with unresolved D. Trimming removed 0 bases from V and 7 bases from J, with 13 bases in between. CDR3 length equals 15 residues. CDR1 is MNHNY, CDR2 SVGAGI, per germline (reference sequence). The DNA for the CDR3 is TGTGCCAGCAGTTACTCAGGACGTCAGAGAAATGAGCAGTTCTTC. It translates to CASSYSGRQRNEQFF.

V usage is TRBV16 and J usage is TRBJ1-3; no definite D call. The CDR3 contains 15 residues. The germline CDR1 and CDR2 sequences are KGHSY and FQNENV. The V end lost 0 bases, the J end lost 3 bases, and 9 bases lay between the germline ends. In DNA, the CDR3 is TGTGCCAGCAGCCAATCGGACCTTTTTGGAAACACCATATATTTT. It specifies CASSQSDLFGNTIYF.

This clone has at least ten counts. V and J are TRBV19 and TRBJ1-5; possible D gene TRBD1, 6 bases. Germline CDR1 and CDR2: LNHDA and SQIVND (reference sequence). V dropped 8 bases and J dropped 7 bases, with 12 bases sitting between them. The length of the CDR3 is 12 residues. The CDR3 DNA follows: TGTGCCAGTCAACAGGGACAACAGCCCCAGCATTTT. Translated: CASQQGQQPQHF.

This clone came up a few times. The chain is built from TRBV29-1 and TRBJ1-2; D remains unclear. Trimming left V 3 bases short and J 1 base short, with 6 bases between. Germline V lookup: CDR1 SQVTM, CDR2 ANQGSEA. The CDR3 has 12 residues. CDR3 in amino acids: CSVEGSNYGYTF. CDR3 bases: TGCAGCGTTGAGGGCAGTAACTATGGCTACACCTTC.

The chain links TRBV28 to TRBJ1-5; D ambiguous. The CDR3 has 16 residues. V shed 4 bases and J shed 0 bases, with 13 bases lying between them. Germline lookup yields CDR1 MDHEN and CDR2 SYDVKM. CDR3 in amino acids: CASSYPSGDSNQPQHF. In nucleotides, the CDR3 is TGTGCCAGCAGTTACCCCTCTGGGGATAGCAATCAGCCCCAGCATTTT.

Turning to this clone: The sample has other DNA sequences that encode this CDR3 too. The chain couples TRBV6-5 to TRBJ2-7; no definite D call. Looked up from germline, CDR1 is MNHEY and CDR2 is SVGAGI. The CDR3 length is 12 residues. With 6 bases removed from V and 3 bases from J, the gap between germline ends came to 9 bases. The CDR3 sequence is CASRSDGYEQYF. The CDR3 coding sequence is TGTGCCAGCAGATCGGACGGCTACGAGCAGTACTTC.

V and J are TRBV30 and TRBJ2-3; the D gene is possibly TRBD2 (6 bases). V was trimmed by 1 base and J by 1 base, leaving 9 bases between them. The germline V gene has CDR1 GTSNPN and CDR2 SVGIG (reference sequence). The CDR3 consists of 14 residues. This chain's CDR3 is CAWSASVRTDTQYF. The CDR3 coding sequence is TGTGCCTGGAGTGCTAGCGTGCGCACAGATACGCAGTATTTT.

V is TRBV9 and J is TRBJ2-2, with no clear D. Trimming stripped 0 bases from V and 3 bases from J, with 12 bases between. This CDR3 comprises 16 residues. The germline V gene encodes CDR1 SGDLS and CDR2 YYNGEE. The CDR3: CASSVDAPKYTGELFF. The CDR3 coding sequence is TGTGCCAGCAGCGTAGATGCCCCCAAATACACCGGGGAGCTGTTTTTT.

The chain joins TRBV5-5 to TRBJ1-6; D not resolved. Deletions cut 2 bases from V and 7 bases from J, with 10 bases between. This CDR3 has 14 amino acids. Germline CDR1 and CDR2: SGHKS and YYEKEE (reference sequence). This CDR3 reads CASSLLVGNSPLHF. As DNA, the CDR3 is TGTGCCAGCAGCTTATTGGTAGGGAATTCACCCCTCCACTTT.

This clone came up once. J is TRBJ1-2 and V is TRBV30, with D perhaps matching TRBD1 (5 bases). The CDR3 is made up of 12 amino acids. The V gene lost 3 bases and the J gene lost 7 bases, with 12 bases spanning the gap. Germline CDR1 and CDR2: GTSNPN and SVGIG (reference sequence). For the CDR3, the DNA is TGTGCCTGGAGGGTGCTCAGGGTTGGCTACACCTTC. This sequence encodes CAWRVLRVGYTF.

This chain uses TRBV5-1 with TRBJ2-2; D gene uncertain. This CDR3 comprises 15 residues. Germline values: CDR1 SGHRS, CDR2 YFSETQ. V gave up 5 bases and J gave up 8 bases, with 19 bases separating them. The CDR3 region has the DNA TGCGCCAGCAGGATGACCTATAATTTTCGTGGGGAGCTGTTTTTT. This sequence encodes CASRMTYNFRGELFF. The complete variable domain, with remaining parts taken from reference TRBV5-1 and TRBJ2-2, reads KAGVTQTPRYLIKTRGQQVTLSCSPISGHRSVSWYQQTPGQGLQFLFEYFSETQRNKGNFPGRFSGRQFSNSRSEMNVSTLELGDSALYLCASRMTYNFRGELFFGEGSRLTVL.

CDR3 in DNA: TGTGCCAGCAGCGAGAAACCGGGACAGGTCTACAATGAGCAGTTCTTC. It is translated as CASSEKPGQVYNEQFF. The chain combines TRBV7-9 with TRBJ2-1, with 8 bases that match TRBD1. Germline trimming cut 5 bases from V and 3 bases from J; bases unmatched to any gene: 9. The CDR3 contains 16 residues. Germline CDR1 SEHNR, CDR2 FQNEAQ (reference sequence).

The J gene is TRBJ1-5, the V gene TRBV30; weak D call: TRBD1 (5 bases). CDR1 GTSNPN and CDR2 SVGIG come from the germline V gene (reference sequence). The CDR3 extends over 14 amino acids. Trimming removed 2 bases at V and 2 bases at J, with 10 bases between. In nucleotides, the CDR3 is TGTGCCTGGAGTTTGGGGGTTGGCAATCAGCCCCAGCATTTT. Translation gives CAWSLGVGNQPQHF. Complete variable domain (other parts from reference TRBV30 and TRBJ1-5): SQTIHQWPATLVQPVGSPLSLECTVEGTSNPNLYWYRQAAGRGLQLLFYSVGIGQISSEVPQNLSASRPQDRQFILSSKKLLLSDSGFYLCAWSLGVGNQPQHFGDGTRLSIL.

The chain carries TRBV19 and TRBJ2-2; maybe TRBD1 (5 bases). The CDR3 covers 16 residues. Looked up from germline, CDR1 is LNHDA and CDR2 is SQIVND (reference sequence). The V end lost 5 bases, the J end lost 6 bases, and 19 bases lay between the germline ends. The CDR3 nucleotides read TGTGCCAGTAGTCGACAGTTTGACTTCCAGTCCGGGGAGCTGTTTTTT. Translation: CASSRQFDFQSGELFF.

The chain carries TRBV27 and TRBJ2-7; 10 nucleotides match TRBD2. J was trimmed by 2 bases and V by 3 bases; bases with no gene match: 4. Germline V gene lookup returns CDR1 MNHEY and CDR2 SMNVEV (reference sequence). The CDR3 contains 15 residues. Written as DNA, the CDR3 is TGTGCCAGCAGTTTCTCTAGCGGGGGTACCTACGAGCAGTACTTC. It specifies CASSFSSGGTYEQYF.

The rearrangement joins TRBV21-1 to TRBJ2-1; TRBD1 is taken as the D call from the table, unchecked against the DNA. TRBV21-1 is recorded as a pseudogene. This CDR3 is built from 16 residues. The CDR3 sequence: CASSVRRGQGLFEQFF. The CDR3 DNA sequence: TGTGCCAGCAGCGTCCGGAGGGGACAGGGTTTGTTCGAGCAGTTCTTC.

The chain has TRBV3-1 (or the pseudogene TRBV3-2) and TRBJ1-6; D perhaps matches TRBD1 (6 bases). Germline V lookup: CDR1 LGHDT, CDR2 YNNKEL (reference sequence). The length of the CDR3 is 14 residues. V shed 6 bases and J shed 9 bases, with 15 bases lying between them. The CDR3 sequence: CASSITGRTSPLHF. CDR3 in DNA: TGTGCCAGCAGTATCACAGGGCGGACTTCACCCCTCCACTTT.

The V and J genes are TRBV19 and TRBJ1-1, with D maybe TRBD1 (5 bases). Germline CDR1 and CDR2: LNHDA and SQIVND (reference sequence). The CDR3 is made up of 13 amino acids. V was trimmed by 5 bases and J by 6 bases, leaving 13 bases between them. The chain's CDR3 is CASSPHGDAEAFF. The DNA for the CDR3 is TGTGCCAGTAGTCCCCATGGGGACGCTGAAGCTTTCTTT.

The CDR3 loop is CASSLGTALLEETQYF. CDR3 coding DNA: TGTGCCAGCAGCTTAGGGACAGCGCTGTTGGAAGAGACCCAGTACTTC. The rearrangement uses TRBV7-9 and TRBJ2-5; D is perhaps TRBD1 (6 bases). V lost 1 base and J lost 3, with 15 bases in between. The CDR3 loop spans 16 amino acids. Germline assignment: CDR1 SEHNR and CDR2 FQNEAQ (reference sequence). Full variable domain (remainder filled in from reference TRBV7-9 and TRBJ2-5): DTGVSQNPRHKITKRGQNVTFRCDPISEHNRLYWYRQTLGQGPEFLTYFQNEAQLEKSRLLSDRFSAERPKGSFSTLEIQRTEQGDSAMYLCASSLGTALLEETQYFGPGTRLLVL.